This entry features one T cell receptor beta chain sequence. The germline gives CDR1 SGHRS, CDR2 YFSETQ. Trimming removed 0 bases from V and 0 bases from J; junction bases left unmatched: 1. The CDR3 length is 16 residues. This entry comes from a study of blood T cell repertoires in COVID-19. Study-wide background: From the United States, Italy and Spain came samples of acute and convalescent COVID-19. Sources were T cells, B-cell-depleted T cells, or PBMCs; the material itself was cDNA or gDNA.

In the authors' methods: Estimates of nucleated cell counts were drawn from the amplification of reference gene primers. TCRdb's table, derived via immunoSEQ multiplex PCR, lists solely in-frame clones and lacks some. V and J calls plus clone size are reproduced from that table; the DNA served to infer D and trimming. The sample holds 75,000 or so clones, roughly 80% seen once. The chain carries TRBV5-1 and TRBJ2-7, with 12 bases fitting TRBD2. Material: peripheral blood. The clonotype comes from a man in his sixties with active or convalescent COVID-19. This chain's CDR3 is CASSLASGGDSYEQYF. The CDR3 region has the DNA TGCGCCAGCAGCTTGGCTAGCGGGGGGGACTCCTACGAGCAGTACTTC.